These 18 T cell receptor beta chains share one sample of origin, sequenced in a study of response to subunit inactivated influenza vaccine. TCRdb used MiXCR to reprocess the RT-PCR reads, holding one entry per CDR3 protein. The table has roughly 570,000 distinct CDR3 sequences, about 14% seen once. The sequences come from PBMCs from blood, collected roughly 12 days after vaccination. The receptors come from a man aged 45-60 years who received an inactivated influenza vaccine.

CDR3 in amino acids: CASSLTPSGSGRISDTQYF. DNA of the CDR3: TGTGCCAGCAGCTTAACCCCGAGTGGTAGCGGGAGAATATCAGATACGCAGTATTTT. This chain joins TRBV11-2 and TRBJ2-3, with 9 bases lining up with TRBD2. The length of the CDR3 is 19 residues. V lost 2 bases and J lost 4; bases outside the gene matches: 16. Germline assignment: CDR1 SGHAT and CDR2 FQNNGV.

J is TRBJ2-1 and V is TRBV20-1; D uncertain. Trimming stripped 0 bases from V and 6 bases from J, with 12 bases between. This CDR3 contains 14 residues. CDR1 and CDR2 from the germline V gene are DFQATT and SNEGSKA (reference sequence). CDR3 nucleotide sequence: TGCAGTGCTAGAGATAGGGTTTCCGTCAATGAGCAGTTCTTC. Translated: CSARDRVSVNEQFF.

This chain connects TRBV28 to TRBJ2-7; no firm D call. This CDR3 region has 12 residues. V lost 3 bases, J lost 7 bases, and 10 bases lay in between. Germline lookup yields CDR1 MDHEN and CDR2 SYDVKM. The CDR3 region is CASSFNLGEQYF. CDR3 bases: TGTGCCAGCAGTTTTAATTTAGGAGAGCAGTACTTC.

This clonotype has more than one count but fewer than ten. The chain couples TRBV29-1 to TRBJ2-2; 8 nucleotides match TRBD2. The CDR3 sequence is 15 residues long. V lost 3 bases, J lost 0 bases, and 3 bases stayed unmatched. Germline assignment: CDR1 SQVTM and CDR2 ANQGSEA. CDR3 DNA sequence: TGCAGCGTTGAGGCTAGCGGGTCGAACACCGGGGAGCTGTTTTTT. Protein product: CSVEASGSNTGELFF.

The CDR3 is CASSLGNRGPYEQYF. In DNA form, the CDR3 reads TGCGCCAGCAGCTTGGGAAACAGGGGTCCCTACGAGCAGTACTTC. This chain joins TRBV5-1 and TRBJ2-7; 7 bases are a match to TRBD1. This CDR3 contains 15 residues. After removal of 0 bases from V and 2 bases from J, the junction contained 5 bases not matched to a gene. The germline gives CDR1 SGHRS, CDR2 YFSETQ. Supplemented by reference TRBV5-1 and TRBJ2-7, the full variable domain reads KAGVTQTPRYLIKTRGQQVTLSCSPISGHRSVSWYQQTPGQGLQFLFEYFSETQRNKGNFPGRFSGRQFSNSRSEMNVSTLELGDSALYLCASSLGNRGPYEQYFGPGTRLTVT.

In DNA form, the CDR3 reads TGCGCCAGCAGCTCTACCTCCGGACTAGCGAGAAATGAGCAGTTCTTC. Protein: CASSSTSGLARNEQFF. This sequence joins TRBV5-1 and TRBJ2-1; 9 bases map to TRBD2. The CDR3 loop spans 16 amino acids. Germline-derived CDR1 and CDR2 are SGHRS and YFSETQ. V shed 3 bases, J shed 7 bases, and the junction held 11 bases outside the gene matches.

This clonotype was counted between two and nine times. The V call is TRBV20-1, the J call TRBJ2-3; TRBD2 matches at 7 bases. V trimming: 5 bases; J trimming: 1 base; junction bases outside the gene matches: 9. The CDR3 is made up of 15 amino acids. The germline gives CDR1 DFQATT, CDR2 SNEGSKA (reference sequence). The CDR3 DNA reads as TGCAGTGCTCGCCTCCGGGGGAGGGGCACAGATACGCAGTATTTT. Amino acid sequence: CSARLRGRGTDTQYF.

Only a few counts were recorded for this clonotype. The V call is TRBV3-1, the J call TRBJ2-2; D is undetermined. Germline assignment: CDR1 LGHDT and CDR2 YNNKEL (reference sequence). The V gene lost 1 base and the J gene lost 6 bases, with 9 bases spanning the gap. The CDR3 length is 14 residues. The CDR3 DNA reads TGTGCCAGCAGCCAAGGAATGACCTCCGGGGAGCTGTTTTTT. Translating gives CASSQGMTSGELFF. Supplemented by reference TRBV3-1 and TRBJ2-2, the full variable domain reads DTAVSQTPKYLVTQMGNDKSIKCEQNLGHDTMYWYKQDSKKFLKIMFSYNNKELIINETVPNRFSPKSPDKAHLNLHINSLELGDSAVYFCASSQGMTSGELFFGEGSRLTVL.

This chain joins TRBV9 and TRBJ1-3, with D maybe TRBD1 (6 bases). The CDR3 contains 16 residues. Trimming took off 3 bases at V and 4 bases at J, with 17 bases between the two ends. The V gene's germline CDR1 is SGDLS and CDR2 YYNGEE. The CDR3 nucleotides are TGTGCCAGCAGCGCTGAGGACAGTTATAGGGGAAACACCATATATTTT. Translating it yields CASSAEDSYRGNTIYF.

In nucleotides, the CDR3 is TGTGCCAGCAGCAATCTAACCACGGGGGGCACAGATACGCAGTATTTT. Its translation: CASSNLTTGGTDTQYF. This chain links TRBV21-1 with TRBJ2-3; whether TRBD1, the table's D call, matches the DNA was not checked. TRBV21-1 is a known pseudogene. The CDR3 contains 16 residues.

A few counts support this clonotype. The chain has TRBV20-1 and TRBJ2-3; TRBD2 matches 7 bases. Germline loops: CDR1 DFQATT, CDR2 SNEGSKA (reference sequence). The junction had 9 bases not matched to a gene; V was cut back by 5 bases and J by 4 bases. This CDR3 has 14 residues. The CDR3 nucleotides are TGCAGTGCTCTTCAGACTAGCAGCCCAGATACGCAGTATTTT. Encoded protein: CSALQTSSPDTQYF.

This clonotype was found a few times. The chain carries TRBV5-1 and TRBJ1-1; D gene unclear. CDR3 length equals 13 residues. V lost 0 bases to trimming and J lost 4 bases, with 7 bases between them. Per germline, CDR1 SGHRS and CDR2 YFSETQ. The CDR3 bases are TGCGCCAGCAGCTTGGGGGCAGCCACTGAAGCTTTCTTT. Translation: CASSLGAATEAFF.

CDR3 region: CSATTGVADTQYF. The CDR3 DNA is TGCAGTGCTACGACAGGGGTCGCAGATACGCAGTATTTT. The chain joins TRBV20-1 to TRBJ2-3, with TRBD1 matching 8 bases. CDR3 length equals 13 residues. The junction had 4 bases not matched to a gene; V was cut back by 4 bases and J by 4 bases. Looked up from germline, CDR1 is DFQATT and CDR2 is SNEGSKA (reference sequence).

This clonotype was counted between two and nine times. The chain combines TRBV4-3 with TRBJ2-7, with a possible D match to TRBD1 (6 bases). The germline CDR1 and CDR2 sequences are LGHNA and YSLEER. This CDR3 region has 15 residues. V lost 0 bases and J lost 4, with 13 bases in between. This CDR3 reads CASSQDRGRPYEQYF. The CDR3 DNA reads TGCGCCAGCAGCCAAGACAGGGGCAGGCCTTACGAGCAGTACTTC.

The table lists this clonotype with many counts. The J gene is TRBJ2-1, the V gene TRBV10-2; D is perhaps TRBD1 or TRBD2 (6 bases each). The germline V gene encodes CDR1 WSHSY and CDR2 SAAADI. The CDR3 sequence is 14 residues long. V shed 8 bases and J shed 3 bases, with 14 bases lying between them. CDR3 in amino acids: CASGGLASYNEQFF. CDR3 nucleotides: TGCGCCAGCGGGGGGCTAGCGAGCTACAATGAGCAGTTCTTC.

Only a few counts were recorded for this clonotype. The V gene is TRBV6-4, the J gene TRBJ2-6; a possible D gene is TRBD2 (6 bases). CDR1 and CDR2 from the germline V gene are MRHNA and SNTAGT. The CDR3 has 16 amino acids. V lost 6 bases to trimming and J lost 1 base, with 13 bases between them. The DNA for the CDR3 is TGTGCCAGCAGCCCCTCCGGGGGTTCTGGGGCCAACGTCCTGACTTTC. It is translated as CASSPSGGSGANVLTF.

CDR3 sequence: CSASGGGPGQPQHF. The CDR3 DNA sequence: TGCAGTGCTAGTGGAGGGGGCCCGGGGCAGCCCCAGCATTTT. The V call is TRBV20-1, the J call TRBJ1-5; 7 positions agree with TRBD1. J was trimmed by 7 bases and V by 3 bases; bases with no gene match: 9. CDR3 length: 14 residues. The germline V gene encodes CDR1 DFQATT and CDR2 SNEGSKA (reference sequence).

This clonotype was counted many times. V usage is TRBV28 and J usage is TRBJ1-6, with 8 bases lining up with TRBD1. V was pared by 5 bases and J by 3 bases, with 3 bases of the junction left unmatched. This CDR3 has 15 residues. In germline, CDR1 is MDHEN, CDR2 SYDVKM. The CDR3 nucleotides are TGTGCCAGCAGTCCAGGACAGGGCTATAATTCACCCCTCCACTTT. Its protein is CASSPGQGYNSPLHF.